This T cell receptor (beta chain) was observed in a study of lymphopenia after photon versus proton radiotherapy. J lost 2 bases, V lost 1 base, and 4 bases had no gene match. Per the germline V gene, CDR1 is SGHVS and CDR2 is FQNEAQ. CDR3 length: 16 residues. Details on this clone: The antigen is unknown.

Points from the study as a whole: Survival link was tested only in deceased patients; proton benefit remains a possibility. Under photons, naive T cells and diversity fell while effector/memory populations rose. Larger post-nadir TCR diversity loss correlated inversely with survival in deceased patients. After lymphocyte nadir, photon-treated repertoires showed oligoclonal expansion, especially CD8+ Temra.

TCRdb's copy holds only in-frame clones and misses some; the assay was immunoSEQ multiplex PCR. The sample comprises some 170,000 clones, roughly nine tenths of which are singletons, and around 5% rests with the top ten. This specimen was peripheral blood, taken from a patient treated with photon-based radiotherapy. V is TRBV7-8 and J is TRBJ2-7; 11 nucleotides agree with TRBD2. The clonotype was recovered from a man in his fifties with gastric cancer. The CDR3 spells CASSLGSLAGAYEQYF. The DNA for the CDR3 is TGTGCCAGCAGCTTAGGGTCACTAGCGGGAGCCTACGAGCAGTACTTC.